The T cell receptor beta chain described here comes from a study of blood T cell repertoires in COVID-19. The wider study: The United States, Italy and Spain supplied acute and convalescent COVID-19 samples. T cells, B-cell-depleted T cells, or PBMCs supplied cDNA or gDNA.

This CDR3 region has 13 residues. The ends lost 5 bases at V and 6 bases at J; junction bases unmatched: 5. Germline V gene sequence: CDR1 SGHNT, CDR2 YYREEE (reference sequence). In the source study's methods: Quantification of nucleated cells was approximated via reference gene primer amplification. TCRdb's table, derived via immunoSEQ multiplex PCR, lists solely in-frame clones and lacks some. V and J calls and clone size are copied from that table; D and trimming were computed from the DNA. Among about 88,000 clones, approximately 89% were seen once, and the ten largest hold more than 9.5%. This chain connects TRBV5-4 to TRBJ1-1; 9 bases map to TRBD1. Sequences were obtained from peripheral blood. This TCR derives from a man aged 80 or over with acute or convalescent COVID-19. The CDR3 loop reads CASSSGQGPEAFF. For the CDR3, the DNA is TGTGCCAGCAGTTCGGGACAGGGCCCTGAAGCTTTCTTT. Full variable domain (outside the CDR3, taken from reference TRBV5-4 and TRBJ1-1): ETGVTQSPTHLIKTRGQQVTLRCSSQSGHNTVSWYQQALGQGPQFIFQYYREEENGRGNFPPRFSGLQFPNYSSELNVNALELDDSALYLCASSSGQGPEAFFGQGTRLTVV.